This T cell receptor beta chain emerged from a study of blood T cells in healthy people across ages. PBMCs, at least 7 million per sample, were isolated. This clonotype was picked up many times. Primers used in a second PCR of about 7 to 12 cycles were a sample-barcoded 5' primer and a J-beta primer mix. Sequencing recovered at least 2.5 million CDR3-containing paired-end reads from each sample. TCRdb re-derived calls from the 5' RACE reads in MiXCR, one entry per CDR3 protein. Of about 1.7 million distinct CDR3 sequences in the sample, roughly 28% were seen once. The sequence came from a young woman in good health. Specimen: blood.

CDR3 nucleotides: TGTGCCAGCAGCTTAGCGGACAGGGTGGGGGAGACCCAGTACTTC. Translating it yields CASSLADRVGETQYF. The V call is TRBV7-2, the J call TRBJ2-5; 8 nucleotides match TRBD1. The germline V gene encodes CDR1 SGHTA and CDR2 FQGNSA. The CDR3 sequence is 15 residues long. V trimming: 0 bases; J trimming: 5 bases; junction bases outside the gene matches: 5. The full variable domain, with the rest looked up from reference TRBV7-2 and TRBJ2-5, is GAGVSQSPSNKVTEKGKDVELRCDPISGHTALYWYRQSLGQGLEFLIYFQGNSAPDKSGLPSDRFSAERTGGSVSTLTIQRTQQEDSAVYLCASSLADRVGETQYFGPGTRLLVL.